Below, one T cell receptor (beta chain) is given with its context. Assay: immunoSEQ multiplex PCR; the TCRdb copy retains only in-frame clones and omits some. The sample consists of a few hundred thousand clones, around 87% of them appearing once. These data originate in a study of blood T cell repertoires in COVID-19. The clonotype was recovered from a woman aged 50 to 65 with active or convalescent COVID-19. Sequencing was performed on peripheral blood.

The CDR3 sequence: CASRGQSGTSSYNEQFF. For the CDR3, the DNA is TGTGCCAGTAGAGGACAGTCCGGGACTAGCTCCTACAATGAGCAGTTCTTC. The gene calls are TRBV19 and TRBJ2-1, with 8 bases fitting TRBD2. The length of the CDR3 is 17 residues. V trimming: 6 bases; J trimming: 0 bases; junction bases outside the gene matches: 10. Looked up from germline, CDR1 is LNHDA and CDR2 is SQIVND (reference sequence).